Listed below are T cell receptor beta chains from one sample, sequenced in a study of shared T cell receptors in the human thymus. Using immunoSEQ multiplex PCR, the repertoire was profiled, and TCRdb retains in-frame clones only, with some absent. Altogether 600,000 or so clones are present, about 89% being singletons, with the ten largest covering under 0.01%. These sequences were also reported in another study, on human thymus T cells.

The sample comprised thymocytes. The source is a boy under two years old with a congenital heart defect. CDR3s include the opening cysteine and the closing phenylalanine or tryptophan. A D gene is named only where the DNA matches it firmly.

V gene,D gene,J gene,CDR3 protein,CDR3 DNA
TRBV5-4,TRBD2,TRBJ2-1,CASSLDQLADNEQFF,TGTGCCAGCAGCTTGGATCAACTAGCGGACAATGAGCAGTTCTTC
TRBV5-1,NA,TRBJ1-2,CASSLFPGLDGYTF,TGCGCCAGCAGCCTCTTCCCAGGGTTGGATGGCTACACCTTC
TRBV9,NA,TRBJ2-1,CASSVDSTYNEQFF,TGTGCCAGCAGCGTAGACTCGACCTACAATGAGCAGTTCTTC
TRBV7-6,TRBD2,TRBJ2-3,CASSRTPRGGPPDTQYF,TGTGCCAGCAGCCGGACCCCTAGGGGAGGGCCTCCAGATACGCAGTATTTT
TRBV30,TRBD1,TRBJ2-7,CAWSPRTGGAGKQYF,TGTGCCTGGAGTCCCCGGACAGGGGGCGCCGGAAAGCAGTACTTC
TRBV10-3,NA,TRBJ2-3,CAIRTPGDTDTQYF,TGTGCCATCAGGACCCCGGGGGACACAGATACGCAGTATTTT
TRBV6-6,NA,TRBJ1-1,CASSYSGAPMNTEAFF,TGTGCCAGCAGTTACTCGGGAGCTCCCATGAACACTGAAGCTTTCTTT
TRBV12-5,TRBD2,TRBJ2-7,CASGLHLGTRGVSYEQYF,TGTGCTAGTGGTTTGCATCTCGGGACTAGGGGGGTTTCCTACGAGCAGTACTTC
TRBV7-2,NA,TRBJ2-4,CASSLLGALAKNIQYF,TGTGCCAGCAGCTTACTAGGGGCCCTAGCCAAAAACATTCAGTACTTC
TRBV4-3,TRBD2,TRBJ2-4,CASSHPEVSGSPNIQYF,TGCGCCAGCAGCCACCCCGAGGTTAGCGGGAGCCCTAACATTCAGTACTTC